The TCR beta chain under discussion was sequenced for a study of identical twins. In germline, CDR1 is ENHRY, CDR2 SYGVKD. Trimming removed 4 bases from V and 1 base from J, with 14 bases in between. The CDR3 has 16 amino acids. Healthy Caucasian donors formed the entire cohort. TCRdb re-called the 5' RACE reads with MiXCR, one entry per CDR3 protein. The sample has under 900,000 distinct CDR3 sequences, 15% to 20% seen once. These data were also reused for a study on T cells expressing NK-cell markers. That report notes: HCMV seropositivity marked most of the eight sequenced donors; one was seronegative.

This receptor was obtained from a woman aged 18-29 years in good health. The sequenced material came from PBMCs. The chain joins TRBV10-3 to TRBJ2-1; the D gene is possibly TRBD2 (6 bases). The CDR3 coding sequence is TGTGCCATCAGTGTTCGGGTGAGCGGGTCCTACAATGAGCAGTTCTTC. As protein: CAISVRVSGSYNEQFF.